Described below is a single T cell receptor (beta chain) sequence and its context. Its target is unknown. TCRdb fed the reads into MiXCR, producing one record per CDR3 protein. Among about 570,000 distinct CDR3 sequences listed, approximately 40% were seen once. Trimming cost V 6 bases and J 8 bases, with 16 bases left between them. The CDR3 length is 13 residues. The data were obtained in a study of T cell repertoires in cytomegalovirus infection. Study-wide background: Matching HLA type, along with CMV infection, was indicated by public TCR beta signatures. Points from the study as a whole: In two of eight donors, the top clonotype was HLA-C-restricted CMV-specific. The cumulative frequency of public TCR beta families identified carriers of CMV plus the relevant HLA.

This TCR derives from a human donor in good health (CMV status not recorded). Some clones in this sample may be carry-over from other donors' samples. This chain uses TRBV12-3 or TRBV12-4 with TRBJ1-1; TRBD1 might be the D (6 bases). The material sequenced was cultured PBMCs, taken from culture after CMV antigen stimulation. The CDR3 loop reads CASSSSGGAEAFF. The DNA for the CDR3 is TGTGCCAGCAGCTCCTCTGGGGGCGCCGAAGCTTTCTTT.